This T cell receptor (beta chain) was captured in a study of blood T cells in healthy people across ages. Whole-study findings and limits: Older individuals had lower TCR beta diversity per million T cells (the decline was roughly linear).

About this clonotype: Its target is unknown.

The CDR3 spans 16 residues. The germline gives CDR1 SGHRS, CDR2 YFSETQ. Trimming removed 0 bases at V and 2 bases at J, with 14 bases between. Approximately 9 milliliters was the volume of peripheral blood drawn from each donor. Primed by a sample-barcoded 5' primer and a J-beta primer mix, a second PCR proceeded for about 7 to 12 cycles. The template-switch adaptor was a 5' adaptor with 12 random nucleotides. It tagged each cDNA molecule. TCRdb fed the 5' RACE reads into MiXCR, producing one record per CDR3 protein. The repertoire has 2 million or so distinct CDR3 sequences, 40% to 55% of them found once; the top ten carry around 2.1%.

The V gene is TRBV5-1, the J gene TRBJ2-5, with TRBD2 as a possible D gene (5 bases). The sequencing sample was made of blood. This TCR was sampled from a woman in her thirties or forties in good health. In nucleotides, the CDR3 is TGCGCCAGCAGCTTGGCCCCGGACTCTCCTCAAGAGACCCAGTACTTC. This sequence encodes CASSLAPDSPQETQYF.